The entry that follows covers one TCR beta chain sequence. The antigen remains unidentified. The sample is drawn from a study of cytomegalovirus exposure and HLA in healthy donors. Broader study findings: Reports described diagnosis of cytomegalovirus status by the classifier as highly specific and sensitive. Presence/absence analyses took donor sequencing depth as roughly uniform. Sequencing had likely introduced a cluster of highly shared sequence variants as an artifact.

The PCR contained 60 Vbeta and 13 Jbeta primers. Data came from immunoSEQ multiplex PCR; TCRdb stores just in-frame clones and leaves some out. The table lists approximately 180,000 clones, more than 85% of them singletons, with 1.5% to 2% in the top ten. The V end was cut by 6 bases, the J end by 8 bases, with 19 bases between. Germline CDR1 MNHEY, CDR2 SMNVEV (reference sequence). The length of the CDR3 is 15 residues. Sequences were obtained from PBMCs. The V gene is TRBV27, the J gene TRBJ1-4; D perhaps matches TRBD1 (5 bases). The TCR comes from a woman aged 18-29 years in good health and CMV-seronegative. The CDR3 DNA is TGTGCCAGCAGCCCCTCCGGGACTTGGTACGAAAAACTGTTTTTT. This sequence encodes CASSPSGTWYEKLFF.